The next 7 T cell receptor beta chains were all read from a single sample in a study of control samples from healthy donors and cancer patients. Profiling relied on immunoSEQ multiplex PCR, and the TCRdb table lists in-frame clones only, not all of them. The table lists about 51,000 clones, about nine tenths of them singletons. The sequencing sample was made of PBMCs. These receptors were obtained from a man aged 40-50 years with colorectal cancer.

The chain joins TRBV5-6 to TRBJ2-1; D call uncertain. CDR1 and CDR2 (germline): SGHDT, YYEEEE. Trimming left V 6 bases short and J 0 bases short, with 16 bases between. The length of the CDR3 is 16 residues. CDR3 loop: CASTPIPQSSYNEQFF. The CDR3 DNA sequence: TGTGCCAGCACCCCAATACCGCAGAGCTCCTACAATGAGCAGTTCTTC. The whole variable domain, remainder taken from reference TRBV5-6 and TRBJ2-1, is DAGVTQSPTHLIKTRGQQVTLRCSPKSGHDTVSWYQQALGQGPQFIFQYYEEEERQRGNFPDRFSGHQFPNYSSELNVNALLLGDSALYLCASTPIPQSSYNEQFFGPGTRLTVL.

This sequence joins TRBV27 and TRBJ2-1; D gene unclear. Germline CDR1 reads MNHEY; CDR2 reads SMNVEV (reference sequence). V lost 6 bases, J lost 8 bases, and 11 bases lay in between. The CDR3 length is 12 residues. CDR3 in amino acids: CASRLGGYEQFF. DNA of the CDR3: TGTGCCAGCAGACTGGGTGGGTATGAGCAGTTCTTC.

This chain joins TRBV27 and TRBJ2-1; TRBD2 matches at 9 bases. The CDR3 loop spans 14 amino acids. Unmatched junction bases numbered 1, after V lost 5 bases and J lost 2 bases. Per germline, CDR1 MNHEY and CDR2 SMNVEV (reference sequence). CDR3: CASSLAGTYNEQFF. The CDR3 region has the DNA TGTGCCAGCAGTCTAGCGGGAACCTACAATGAGCAGTTCTTC.

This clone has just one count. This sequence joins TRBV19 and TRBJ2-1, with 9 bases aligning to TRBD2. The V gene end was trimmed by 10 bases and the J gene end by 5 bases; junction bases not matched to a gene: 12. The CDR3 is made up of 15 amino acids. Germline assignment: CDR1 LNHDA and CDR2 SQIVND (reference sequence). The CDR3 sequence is CATQGGRAPDNEQFF. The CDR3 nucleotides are TGTGCCACCCAAGGCGGGAGGGCCCCCGACAATGAGCAGTTCTTC.

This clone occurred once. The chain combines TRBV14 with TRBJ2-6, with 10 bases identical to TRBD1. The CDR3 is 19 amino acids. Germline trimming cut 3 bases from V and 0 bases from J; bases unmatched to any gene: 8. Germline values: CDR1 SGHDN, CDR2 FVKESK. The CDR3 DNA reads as TGTGCCAGCAGCCAGCGGGGGACAGGGGTGCTCTCTGGGGCCAACGTCCTGACTTTC. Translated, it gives CASSQRGTGVLSGANVLTF.

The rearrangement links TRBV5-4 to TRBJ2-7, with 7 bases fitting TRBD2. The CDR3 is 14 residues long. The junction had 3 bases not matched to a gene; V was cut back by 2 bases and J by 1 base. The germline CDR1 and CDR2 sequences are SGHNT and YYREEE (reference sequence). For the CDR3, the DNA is TGTGCCAGCAGCTTCCAGGGAGGGTCCTACGAGCAGTACTTC. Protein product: CASSFQGGSYEQYF.

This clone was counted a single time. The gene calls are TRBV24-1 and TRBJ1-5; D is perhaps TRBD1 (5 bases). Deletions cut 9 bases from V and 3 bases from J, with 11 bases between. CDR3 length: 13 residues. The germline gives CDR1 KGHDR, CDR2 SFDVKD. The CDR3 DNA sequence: TGTGCCACCGGGGACTCCAACAATCAGCCCCAGCATTTT. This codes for CATGDSNNQPQHF.